This passage covers 18 T cell receptor beta chains from one sample sequenced in a study of T cells in localized non-small cell lung cancer. Libraries were prepared by immunoSEQ multiplex PCR; TCRdb keeps only in-frame clonotypes and omits some of them. The table records about 22,000 clones, 88% of them present only once. Sequencing was performed on PBMCs, taken before any cancer treatment. Receptors originate from a man aged 35 to 70 with stage II squamous cell lung carcinoma.

This chain uses TRBV6-9 with TRBJ2-7, with D unclear. V lost 8 bases, J lost 0 bases, and 2 bases lay in between. The CDR3 sequence is 10 residues long. Germline CDR1 MNHGY, CDR2 SVAAGI. For the CDR3, the DNA is TGTGCCAGCCTCTCCTACGAGCAGTACTTC. Amino acid sequence: CASLSYEQYF.

This rearrangement joins TRBV6-6 to TRBJ2-2; D not resolved. V was clipped by 8 bases and J by 6 bases, with 7 bases between them. Germline V lookup: CDR1 MNHNY, CDR2 SVGAGI (reference sequence). The CDR3 covers 11 residues. CDR3 loop: CASARAGELFF. The DNA of the CDR3 is TGTGCCAGCGCAAGGGCCGGGGAGCTGTTTTTT.

The chain uses TRBV5-5 and TRBJ2-7; 8 bases are a match to TRBD2. Germline CDR1 and CDR2: SGHKS and YYEKEE (reference sequence). This CDR3 is 15 amino acids long. The trim removed 4 bases at V and 2 bases at J, leaving 8 bases unmatched. CDR3 nucleotides: TGTGCCAGCAGCATATCTAGCGGGTTAACCTACGAGCAGTACTTC. Its translation is CASSISSGLTYEQYF.

The V call is TRBV28, the J call TRBJ1-5; D not certain. This CDR3 spans 13 amino acids. Trimming left V 3 bases short and J 4 bases short, with 7 bases between. Germline CDR1 is MDHEN and CDR2 is SYDVKM. The CDR3 region is CASSFEGNQPQHF. The CDR3 bases are TGTGCCAGCAGTTTTGAGGGAAATCAGCCCCAGCATTTT.

This chain links TRBV5-6 with TRBJ2-1; D not resolved. The CDR3 is 15 residues long. The germline CDR1 and CDR2 sequences are SGHDT and YYEEEE. Trimming pared 0 bases from V and 3 bases from J, leaving 10 bases between. The CDR3 nucleotides read TGTGCCAGCAGCTTGGCCGGGCAATTCTACAATGAGCAGTTCTTC. This gives the protein CASSLAGQFYNEQFF.

The V call is TRBV28, the J call TRBJ2-5; 7 nucleotides match TRBD1. The CDR3 loop spans 17 amino acids. CDR1 is MDHEN, CDR2 SYDVKM, per germline. The V gene end was trimmed by 6 bases and the J gene end by 1 base; junction bases not matched to a gene: 14. The CDR3 sequence: CASSTGRSGQIQETQYF. The CDR3 bases are TGTGCCAGCAGCACAGGACGCTCGGGACAGATCCAAGAGACCCAGTACTTC.

The genes are TRBV30 and TRBJ1-5; tentative D call: TRBD1 (5 bases). The CDR3 consists of 17 residues. V lost 2 bases and J 4 bases, leaving 21 bases between the germline ends. Germline V gives CDR1 GTSNPN, CDR2 SVGIG (reference sequence). The CDR3 coding sequence is TGTGCCTGGAGTATGAAAGGCGGGACTCCTCTTAATCAGCCCCAGCATTTT. Protein sequence: CAWSMKGGTPLNQPQHF.

This chain joins TRBV5-1 and TRBJ2-7, with 7 bases identical to TRBD1. The CDR3 extends over 15 amino acids. The J segment lost 3 bases and the V segment lost 2 bases, leaving 8 bases of the junction unmatched. Germline-derived CDR1 and CDR2 are SGHRS and YFSETQ. The CDR3 DNA sequence: TGCGCCAGCAGCTTAGGAGACAGGGATATCTACGAGCAGTACTTC. Amino acids: CASSLGDRDIYEQYF.

This clone came up once. The chain couples TRBV6-1 to TRBJ2-7; D might be TRBD1 (6 bases). Trimming cost V 2 bases and J 1 base, with 18 bases left between them. Per the germline V gene, CDR1 is MNHNS and CDR2 is SASEGT. The CDR3 has 17 amino acids. CDR3 sequence (DNA): TGTGCCAGCAGTGAACCGGGACAAGGTCTTCTTTCCTACGAGCAGTACTTC. As protein: CASSEPGQGLLSYEQYF.

The V and J genes are TRBV7-2 and TRBJ2-5; D might be TRBD1 or TRBD2, each matching 6 bases. Germline CDR1 reads SGHTA; CDR2 reads FQGNSA. V was clipped by 2 bases and J by 7 bases, with 20 bases between them. The CDR3 runs to 16 residues. In DNA, the CDR3 is TGTGCCAGCAGCTTAATGGAAAAGGGGGTCGGGGGGACCCAGTACTTC. Translating it yields CASSLMEKGVGGTQYF.

J is TRBJ2-7 and V is TRBV6-6; 7 nucleotides match TRBD1. The ends lost 6 bases at V and 5 bases at J; junction bases unmatched: 10. Looked up from germline, CDR1 is MNHNY and CDR2 is SVGAGI (reference sequence). This CDR3 has 14 amino acids. The CDR3 reads CASSALQGSHEQYF. The CDR3 DNA reads as TGTGCCAGCAGCGCCTTACAGGGGTCCCACGAGCAGTACTTC.

The genes are TRBV21-1 and TRBJ2-5; whether TRBD2, the table's D call, matches the DNA was not checked. TRBV21-1 is a known pseudogene. CDR3 length: 19 amino acids. The CDR3 sequence is CASSKSGTSGNPPPGTQYF. The CDR3 DNA reads as TGTGCCAGCAGCAAAAGTGGGACTAGCGGGAACCCCCCTCCGGGGACCCAGTACTTC.

The chain combines TRBV2 with TRBJ2-1, with 7 nucleotides matching TRBD1. Trimming took 5 bases from V and 9 from J; bases not matched to a gene: 7. CDR3 length: 13 residues. The germline V gene has CDR1 SNHLY and CDR2 FYNNEI. CDR3 sequence reads: CASSTGQFFEQFF. CDR3 coding DNA: TGTGCCAGCAGTACGGGACAGTTTTTTGAGCAGTTCTTC. Full variable domain (rest looked up from reference TRBV2 and TRBJ2-1): EPEVTQTPSHQVTQMGQEVILRCVPISNHLYFYWYRQILGQKVEFLVSFYNNEISEKSEIFDDQFSVERPDGSNFTLKIRSTKLEDSAMYFCASSTGQFFEQFFGPGTRLTVL.

The CDR3 DNA reads TGCGCCAGCAGCTTGGGGGATCCGGCTGAAAAACTGTTTTTT. Amino acids: CASSLGDPAEKLFF. The V call is TRBV5-1, the J call TRBJ1-4; no clear D gene. V dropped 0 bases and J dropped 7 bases, with 10 bases sitting between them. The CDR3 consists of 14 residues. Germline V gene sequence: CDR1 SGHRS, CDR2 YFSETQ.

This sequence joins TRBV7-2 and TRBJ2-1, with a possible D match to TRBD2 (6 bases). Germline V gene sequence: CDR1 SGHTA, CDR2 FQGNSA. The CDR3 totals 14 residues. Trimming left V 5 bases short and J 4 bases short, with 12 bases between. This chain's CDR3 is CASSPSSVYNEQFF. The CDR3 bases are TGTGCCAGCAGCCCTTCTAGCGTTTACAATGAGCAGTTCTTC.

The V gene is TRBV27, the J gene TRBJ1-3; 9 bases are a match to TRBD1. CDR1 is MNHEY, CDR2 SMNVEV, per germline (reference sequence). CDR3 length equals 16 residues. Unmatched junction bases numbered 4, after V lost 1 base and J lost 3 bases. This CDR3 reads CASSLLGQGNGNTIYF. The CDR3 nucleotides read TGTGCCAGCAGTTTATTGGGACAGGGAAATGGAAACACCATATATTTT.

V gene TRBV5-1 combines with J gene TRBJ1-6, with D unclear. Germline CDR1 SGHRS, CDR2 YFSETQ. V was trimmed by 4 bases and J by 2 bases, leaving 10 bases between them. This CDR3 is 15 amino acids long. CDR3 nucleotide sequence: TGCGCCAGCAGCGGGAGCTTGGCCTATAATTCACCCCTCCACTTT. The encoded protein is CASSGSLAYNSPLHF.

The CDR3 protein is CASSLGQEYNEQFF. As DNA, the CDR3 is TGTGCCAGCAGCTTGGGACAGGAGTACAATGAGCAGTTCTTC. The rearrangement uses TRBV5-8 and TRBJ2-1, with D possibly being TRBD1 (6 bases). Germline CDR1 and CDR2: SGHTS and YDEGEE. V lost 0 bases and J lost 4, with 8 bases in between. The CDR3 covers 14 residues.